A single sample gave rise to the 10 T cell receptor beta chains below, sequenced in a study of T cells after somatic rescue of genetic block. Measured with immunoSEQ multiplex PCR; TCRdb has only the in-frame clones, and not every one. The sample contains around 64,000 clones, 92% of which appear only once. Sequencing used peripheral blood mononuclear cells (PBMCs). The source is a man in his forties.

The chain couples TRBV5-1 to TRBJ2-5; a possible D gene is TRBD1 (5 bases). The CDR3 is made up of 13 amino acids. Trimming cost V 4 bases and J 4 bases, with 11 bases left between them. Per the germline V gene, CDR1 is SGHRS and CDR2 is YFSETQ. CDR3 loop: CASSRTRAETQYF. The CDR3 DNA reads TGCGCCAGCAGCCGGACCAGGGCAGAGACCCAGTACTTC.

The J gene is TRBJ1-2, the V gene TRBV18; TRBD1 is a possible D gene (5 bases). Germline CDR1 and CDR2: KGHSH and LQKENI. This CDR3 contains 13 residues. V was shortened by 4 bases and J by 6 bases, with 12 bases between the two germline ends. The CDR3 is CASSRDGFDGYTF. The CDR3 DNA sequence: TGTGCCAGCTCACGGGACGGGTTTGATGGCTACACCTTC. The full variable domain, with the rest looked up from reference TRBV18 and TRBJ1-2, is NAGVMQNPRHLVRRRGQEARLRCSPMKGHSHVYWYRQLPEEGLKFMVYLQKENIIDESGMPKERFSAEFPKEGPSILRIQQVVRGDSAAYFCASSRDGFDGYTFGSGTRLTVV.

The chain has TRBV6-5 and TRBJ1-1; D is ambiguous. CDR1 is MNHEY and CDR2 is SVGAGI in the germline V gene. The CDR3 spans 12 residues. Trimming left V 6 bases short and J 1 base short, with 6 bases between. CDR3 sequence: CASSRQNTEAFF. CDR3 DNA sequence: TGTGCCAGCAGCAGACAGAACACTGAAGCTTTCTTT.

CDR3 sequence (DNA): TGTGCCAGCAGTGGACTAGCGGGGATCAATGAGCAGTTCTTC. Translated, it gives CASSGLAGINEQFF. This sequence joins TRBV2 and TRBJ2-1; TRBD2 agrees at 11 bases. This CDR3 is built from 14 residues. The V and J ends lost 4 bases and 6 bases, in that order; junction bases with no gene match: 2. Germline assignment: CDR1 SNHLY and CDR2 FYNNEI.

This sequence joins TRBV5-1 and TRBJ2-1; 12 bases match TRBD2. V gave up 5 bases and J gave up 8 bases; unmatched junction bases: 17. The germline gives CDR1 SGHRS, CDR2 YFSETQ. CDR3 length: 18 residues. CDR3 DNA sequence: TGCGCCAGCAGGGGGCTAGCGGGAGGGCCGCGGAGGAGCGATGAGCAGTTCTTC. Translation gives CASRGLAGGPRRSDEQFF.

The chain employs TRBV5-4 and TRBJ2-4; possibly TRBD2 for D (5 bases). This CDR3 has 17 residues. V was trimmed by 4 bases and J by 0 bases, leaving 17 bases between them. Germline-derived CDR1 and CDR2 are SGHNT and YYREEE (reference sequence). The CDR3 DNA follows: TGTGCCAGCAGCCCTGGAATGGAGGAGCTAGCCAAAAACATTCAGTACTTC. Its translation: CASSPGMEELAKNIQYF.

The V call is TRBV7-2, the J call TRBJ2-3; D is undetermined. CDR1 SGHTA and CDR2 FQGNSA come from the germline V gene. The V and J ends lost 7 bases and 6 bases respectively, with 14 bases between them. The length of the CDR3 is 13 residues. The CDR3, as DNA: TGTGCCAGCACCCGTGGGGTCTCGGATACGCAGTATTTT. This gives the protein CASTRGVSDTQYF.

The chain carries TRBV19 and TRBJ2-7, with unresolved D. The CDR3 sequence is 14 residues long. Trimming cost V 5 bases and J 5 bases, with 16 bases left between them. Germline loops: CDR1 LNHDA, CDR2 SQIVND (reference sequence). The chain's CDR3 is CASSSGVGFDEQYF. The CDR3 DNA sequence: TGTGCCAGTAGTTCTGGGGTAGGATTCGACGAGCAGTACTTC.

The chain recombines TRBV5-5 with TRBJ1-4, with TRBD1 identical over 7 bases. CDR3 length: 19 amino acids. The trim removed 3 bases at V and 8 bases at J, leaving 22 bases unmatched. The germline gives CDR1 SGHKS, CDR2 YYEKEE (reference sequence). The CDR3 region is CASSSPDRALPLWSEKLFF. DNA for the CDR3: TGTGCCAGCAGCTCCCCCGACAGGGCCTTACCCCTCTGGTCCGAAAAACTGTTTTTT.

The V gene is TRBV28, the J gene TRBJ1-5, with a possible D match to TRBD1 (5 bases). The V end was cut by 8 bases, the J end by 3 bases, with 17 bases between. CDR1 and CDR2 from the germline V gene are MDHEN and SYDVKM. This CDR3 has 15 amino acids. The CDR3 here is CASLRRDSPNQPQHF. DNA of the CDR3: TGTGCCAGCCTTCGGCGAGACAGTCCCAATCAGCCCCAGCATTTT.